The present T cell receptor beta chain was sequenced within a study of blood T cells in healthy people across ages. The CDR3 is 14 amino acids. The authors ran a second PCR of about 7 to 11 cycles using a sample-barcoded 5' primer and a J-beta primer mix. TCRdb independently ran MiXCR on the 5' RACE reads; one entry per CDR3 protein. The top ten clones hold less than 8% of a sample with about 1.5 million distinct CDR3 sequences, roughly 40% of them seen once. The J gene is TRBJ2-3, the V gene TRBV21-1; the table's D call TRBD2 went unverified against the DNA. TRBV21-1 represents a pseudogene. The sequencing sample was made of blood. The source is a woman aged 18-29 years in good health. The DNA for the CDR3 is TGTGCCACTAGACCGGGGTTTTCCGCAGATACGCAGTATTTT. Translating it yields CATRPGFSADTQYF.